This T cell receptor (beta chain) stems from a study of graft-versus-host responses after intestinal transplantation (dated by TCRdb to about 2021). With regard to the full study: The transplants that recipients got were multivisceral, liver-intestinal, or isolated intestinal. To identify alloreactive clones, pre-transplant mixed lymphocyte reaction products were sequenced and compared with unstimulated pre-transplant donor and recipient T cells. The cohort enrolled 20 to 30 intestinal transplant recipients including one retransplant, and a few patients lacking pretransplant specimens were excluded. Graft-versus-host and host-versus-graft alloreactive T cell clones were tracked in the graft, circulation and bone marrow after intestinal transplantation using bulk TCR-beta CDR3 sequencing. Instead of going to the commercial service, samples from a few later patients were sequenced in-house on an Illumina MiSeq and processed with MiXCR. All recipients received anti-thymocyte globulin induction followed by maintenance tacrolimus and steroids for approximately 3 years. Donor T cell macrochimerism was defined as a peak of at least 4% donor T cells among recipient peripheral blood mononuclear cells. Results the study describes overall, beyond this receptor: Peak levels of circulating GvH clones were associated with declines in HvG clones early after transplant. In patients with donor T cell macrochimerism, the allografts had high GvH to HvG T cell clonal ratios. The relatively low number and heterogeneity of intestinal transplant patients limited the conclusions. GvH clones turned up in recipient bone marrow, with some appearing earlier in ileal mucosa or blood, a pattern consistent with an intestinal mucosal origin.

Receptor libraries were prepared by the immunoSEQ multiplex PCR assay. High-throughput TCR-beta CDR3 sequencing of genomic DNA from most patients was performed by Adaptive Biotechnologies. The original methods were these. TCR sequencing data for 18 patients were retrieved from Adaptive's ImmunoSEQ software; three other patients were processed with MiXCR and VDJtools. CDR3 nucleotide sequences shared between donor and recipient were removed because the origin of such sequences could not be assigned. At least 2-fold expansion over unstimulated cells and a minimum CFSE-low frequency of 0.002% (template counts) or 0.001% (read counts) were required for clones to be classified as alloreactive. Clones were considered mappable if detected in sequenced pre-transplant spleen, lymph node, or MLR CFSE-low populations of the donor or recipient. The cumulative frequency of alloreactive clones was calculated as a percentage of all sequences, weighted by copy number. TCRdb limited this immuneACCESS table to in-frame rearrangements with V and J called. A share of clones is missing; checked studies link under half to unresolved V genes, and the rest is unexplained. D and trimming come from the DNA, and the V and J calls and clone size come from that table. The sample table holds about 19,000 clones, of which around 79% were seen once. The ten largest clones capture under 2% of the sample.

CDR1 and CDR2, per the germline V gene, are SGHTA and FQGTGA. Counted from cysteine to phenylalanine, this CDR3 has 12 amino acids. Only CDR3 DNA remains: 36 bases, in frame from the first base. A distance of 5 bases separates the germline ends of V and J, which lose 2 bases and 6 bases respectively. Blood samples were collected up to 4 times in the first month after transplant and then at least monthly when available. With respect to this clone: The antigen this receptor binds is unknown. No clone much larger than this one lies a single base away; base qualities are absent.

The sequence derives from a human patient who received an intestinal transplant, so some T cells may come from the graft donor. The chain is assembled from TRBV7-3 and TRBJ2-1; no D segment can be confidently identified. The sample here was PBMCs, taken 14 days after transplant. CDR3 reads: CASSLGSNEQFF. At the DNA level, the sequence is TGTGCCAGCAGCTTAGGATCCAATGAGCAGTTCTTC. Here the CDR3 is joined to the reference TRBV7-3 and TRBJ2-1 genes, and the full variable domain is: GAGVSQTPSNKVTEKGKYVELRCDPISGHTALYWYRQSLGQGPEFLIYFQGTGAADDSGLPNDRFFAVRPEGSVSTLKIQRTERGDSAVYLCASSLGSNEQFFGPGTRLTVL.